This entry is about one TCR beta chain. The sample comes from a study of blood T cell repertoires in COVID-19. V lost 1 base, J lost 4 bases, and 8 bases lay in between. The length of the CDR3 is 13 residues. Germline values: CDR1 SGDLS, CDR2 YYNGEE. Only in-frame clones appear in the TCRdb table, and some are missing; sequencing was by immunoSEQ multiplex PCR. Of fewer than 120,000 clones in the sample, 70% to 90% were seen once. The J gene is TRBJ1-1, the V gene TRBV9, with TRBD1 as a possible D gene (5 bases). The sample consisted of peripheral blood. This receptor was obtained from a human donor in a cohort sampled during active COVID-19. Here the CDR3 DNA reads TGTGCCAGCAGCGTACAGGGATTCACTGAAGCTTTCTTT. Its protein product is CASSVQGFTEAFF.